These T cell receptor beta chains were read from a single sample in a study of blood T cell repertoires in COVID-19. TCRdb's table, derived via immunoSEQ multiplex PCR, lists solely in-frame clones and lacks some. Counted here are about 300,000 clones, approximately 84% occurring once; the ten biggest clones make up around 1.6%. The specimen was peripheral blood. The receptors derive from a human donor with COVID-19, enrolled during active disease. The donor label of this sample is uncertain. The CDR3 runs from the conserved cysteine through the conserved F or W. Fields, in order: clone size, V gene, D gene, J gene, CDR3 DNA, CDR3 protein. A D gene is named only where the DNA matches it firmly. Size tells how often a clone was seen (once, few, many) or the class of an expanded clone, and some rows leave it out.

clone size: NA; V gene: TRBV7-8; D gene: NA; J gene: TRBJ1-6; CDR3 DNA: TGTGCCAGCAGCTCGATCTTAACCCAGGGGTCACCCCTCCACTTT; CDR3 protein: CASSSILTQGSPLHF
clone size: NA; V gene: TRBV3-1/TRBV3-2; D gene: NA; J gene: TRBJ2-7; CDR3 DNA: TGTGCCAGCAGCCAAGCTTCCAGGCCCTACGAGCAGTACTTC; CDR3 protein: CASSQASRPYEQYF
clone size: NA; V gene: TRBV5-1; D gene: NA; J gene: TRBJ2-5; CDR3 DNA: TGCGCCAGCAGCTTGAATGCGGCAGGGGGGACCGGAGAGACCCAGTACTTC; CDR3 protein: CASSLNAAGGTGETQYF
clone size: NA; V gene: TRBV4-1; D gene: NA; J gene: TRBJ1-5; CDR3 DNA: TGCGCCAGCAGCCAAAACGTCGGGAATCAGCCCCAGCATTTT; CDR3 protein: CASSQNVGNQPQHF
clone size: NA; V gene: TRBV5-1; D gene: TRBD1; J gene: TRBJ1-6; CDR3 DNA: TGCGCCAGCAAGTCCGGGACAGGGGGGAATTCACCCCTCCACTTT; CDR3 protein: CASKSGTGGNSPLHF
clone size: NA; V gene: TRBV29-1; D gene: NA; J gene: TRBJ2-1; CDR3 DNA: TGCAGCGCCGCAGGGGGGAGCTCCTACAATGAGCAGTTCTTC; CDR3 protein: CSAAGGSSYNEQFF
clone size: many; V gene: TRBV4-2; D gene: NA; J gene: TRBJ2-3; CDR3 DNA: TGTGCCAGCAGCCAAGAACAGCGGAAGACAGATACGCAGTATTTT; CDR3 protein: CASSQEQRKTDTQYF
clone size: few; V gene: TRBV28; D gene: NA; J gene: TRBJ2-5; CDR3 DNA: TGTGCCAGCAGTTCTGGGGCGTACCAAGAGACCCAGTACTTC; CDR3 protein: CASSSGAYQETQYF
clone size: NA; V gene: TRBV28; D gene: NA; J gene: TRBJ1-5; CDR3 DNA: TGTGCCAGCAGTTTATGGGCAGGTAATAGCAATCAGCCCCAGCATTTT; CDR3 protein: CASSLWAGNSNQPQHF
clone size: NA; V gene: TRBV28; D gene: NA; J gene: TRBJ1-6; CDR3 DNA: TGTGCCAGCAGTTTATGGGTTGGGGGGGGAGGTAATTCACCCCTCCACTTT; CDR3 protein: CASSLWVGGGGNSPLHF
clone size: few; V gene: TRBV14; D gene: TRBD1; J gene: TRBJ2-1; CDR3 DNA: TGTGCCAGCAGCCAAGATAGACAGGGAGTTATCGATGAGCAGTTCTTC; CDR3 protein: CASSQDRQGVIDEQFF
clone size: NA; V gene: TRBV11-3; D gene: NA; J gene: TRBJ2-1; CDR3 DNA: TGTGCCAGCAGCTTAAAAACATCATTCGGGTCGGATATCTATGAGCAGTTCTTC; CDR3 protein: CASSLKTSFGSDIYEQFF
clone size: NA; V gene: TRBV2; D gene: TRBD1; J gene: TRBJ1-4; CDR3 DNA: TGTGCCAGCAGAGACCGGGACAGGTTACATGAAAAACTGTTTTTT; CDR3 protein: CASRDRDRLHEKLFF
clone size: NA; V gene: TRBV5-1; D gene: NA; J gene: TRBJ2-1; CDR3 DNA: TGCGCCAGCAGCTTACCGAGGAACAATGAGCAGTTCTTC; CDR3 protein: CASSLPRNNEQFF
clone size: NA; V gene: TRBV4-3; D gene: NA; J gene: TRBJ1-1; CDR3 DNA: TGCGCCAGCAGCCAGTATTTCACGGGAGTAAACACTGAAGCTTTCTTT; CDR3 protein: CASSQYFTGVNTEAFF
clone size: few; V gene: TRBV19; D gene: TRBD2; J gene: TRBJ2-7; CDR3 DNA: TGTGCCAGTAGTATCTCGCTAGCGGGAGGGCCTGGATACGAGCAGTACTTC; CDR3 protein: CASSISLAGGPGYEQYF
clone size: NA; V gene: TRBV9; D gene: NA; J gene: TRBJ1-4; CDR3 DNA: TGTGCCAGCAGCGTATCCCCGGCGGTACAGGCTAATGAAAAACTGTTTTTT; CDR3 protein: CASSVSPAVQANEKLFF
clone size: NA; V gene: TRBV28; D gene: NA; J gene: TRBJ1-2; CDR3 DNA: TGTGCCAGCAGTTTTAGGGCAGGGGATGGCTACACCTTC; CDR3 protein: CASSFRAGDGYTF
clone size: NA; V gene: TRBV25-1; D gene: NA; J gene: TRBJ2-7; CDR3 DNA: TGTGCCAGCAGTCAATCAGGGGACCCCCTACGCGAGCAGTACTTC; CDR3 protein: CASSQSGDPLREQYF
clone size: NA; V gene: TRBV19; D gene: NA; J gene: TRBJ1-5; CDR3 DNA: TGTGCCAGTAGTATCCGTGGGGTGTTAACTAGGTCTCAGCCCCAGCATTTT; CDR3 protein: CASSIRGVLTRSQPQHF
clone size: NA; V gene: TRBV11-3; D gene: NA; J gene: TRBJ2-3; CDR3 DNA: TGTGCCAGCAGCCCGCATCGAGGAGCAGATACGCAGTATTTT; CDR3 protein: CASSPHRGADTQYF
clone size: NA; V gene: TRBV28; D gene: TRBD1; J gene: TRBJ1-5; CDR3 DNA: TGTGCCAGCAGCTCTAACAGGGGACGCCAGCCCCAGCATTTT; CDR3 protein: CASSSNRGRQPQHF
clone size: NA; V gene: TRBV28; D gene: TRBD1; J gene: TRBJ1-5; CDR3 DNA: TGTGCCAGCAGTTTCGGGACAGGACTCAATCAGCCCCAGCATTTT; CDR3 protein: CASSFGTGLNQPQHF
clone size: NA; V gene: TRBV18; D gene: NA; J gene: TRBJ2-7; CDR3 DNA: TGTGCCAGCTCACCACTAGACAGAGGTGGATACGAGCAGTACTTC; CDR3 protein: CASSPLDRGGYEQYF
clone size: NA; V gene: TRBV19; D gene: TRBD1; J gene: TRBJ1-2; CDR3 DNA: TGTGCCAGTAGCCAAGCGGGACAGGGTAACTATGGCTACACCTTC; CDR3 protein: CASSQAGQGNYGYTF
clone size: NA; V gene: TRBV6-2/TRBV6-3; D gene: TRBD2; J gene: TRBJ2-5; CDR3 DNA: TGTGCCAGCAGTCCCGAACTAGCGGGAGGGGAGACCCAGTACTTC; CDR3 protein: CASSPELAGGETQYF
clone size: NA; V gene: TRBV4-1; D gene: TRBD2; J gene: TRBJ2-2; CDR3 DNA: TGCGCCAGCAGCCAAGATGTGACTAGCGGGGCCGGGGAGCTGTTTTTT; CDR3 protein: CASSQDVTSGAGELFF
clone size: NA; V gene: TRBV11-2; D gene: TRBD2; J gene: TRBJ2-4; CDR3 DNA: TGTGCCAGCAGCTTCTCCGGGACTAGAGCCAAAAACATTCAGTACTTC; CDR3 protein: CASSFSGTRAKNIQYF
clone size: NA; V gene: TRBV5-6; D gene: TRBD2; J gene: TRBJ2-5; CDR3 DNA: TGTGCCAGCAGCTTGGAGGTTAGCGGGGGGGAGACCCAGTACTTC; CDR3 protein: CASSLEVSGGETQYF
clone size: NA; V gene: TRBV6-5; D gene: NA; J gene: TRBJ1-1; CDR3 DNA: TGTGCCAGCAGTCCCTCGGGACAACGAAACACTGAAGCTTTCTTT; CDR3 protein: CASSPSGQRNTEAFF
clone size: NA; V gene: TRBV3-1/TRBV3-2; D gene: NA; J gene: TRBJ2-5; CDR3 DNA: TGTGCCAGCAGCCAAGACCGTTCAGGCCAAGAGACCCAGTACTTC; CDR3 protein: CASSQDRSGQETQYF
clone size: few; V gene: TRBV28; D gene: TRBD2; J gene: TRBJ2-5; CDR3 DNA: TGTGCCAGCAGTTCGCGGACTAGCGGGAGGGCCAGGGAGACCCAGTACTTC; CDR3 protein: CASSSRTSGRARETQYF
clone size: NA; V gene: TRBV27; D gene: TRBD2; J gene: TRBJ2-6; CDR3 DNA: TGTGCCAGCAATAGCGGGAGGGCTGGGGCCAACGTCCTGACTTTC; CDR3 protein: CASNSGRAGANVLTF
clone size: NA; V gene: TRBV30; D gene: TRBD2; J gene: TRBJ2-3; CDR3 DNA: TGTGCCTGGTCCCCGGGACTACCAACAGATACGCAGTATTTT; CDR3 protein: CAWSPGLPTDTQYF
clone size: once; V gene: TRBV6-2/TRBV6-3; D gene: NA; J gene: TRBJ1-1; CDR3 DNA: TGTGCCAGCAGTCAGCCGCAGGGATGGAACACTGAAGCTTTCTTT; CDR3 protein: CASSQPQGWNTEAFF
clone size: NA; V gene: TRBV25-1; D gene: NA; J gene: TRBJ1-1; CDR3 DNA: TGTGCCAGCAGTGAAGGGCAGAACACTGAAGCTTTCTTT; CDR3 protein: CASSEGQNTEAFF
clone size: NA; V gene: TRBV5-1; D gene: TRBD2; J gene: TRBJ2-2; CDR3 DNA: TGCGCCAGCAGCCCAAGGACTAGCGAGTTTACGAACACCGGGGAGCTGTTTTTT; CDR3 protein: CASSPRTSEFTNTGELFF
clone size: NA; V gene: TRBV6-5; D gene: TRBD2; J gene: TRBJ2-7; CDR3 DNA: TGTGCCACCGCTAGCGGGAGGAACTACGAGCAGTACTTC; CDR3 protein: CATASGRNYEQYF
clone size: NA; V gene: TRBV28; D gene: NA; J gene: TRBJ1-2; CDR3 DNA: TGTGCCAGCAGTACAGATGGGGGGGCGCGGGTCTATGGCTACACCTTC; CDR3 protein: CASSTDGGARVYGYTF
clone size: NA; V gene: TRBV12-3/TRBV12-4; D gene: NA; J gene: TRBJ2-7; CDR3 DNA: TGTGCCAGCAGTTTTCTTACCTACGAGCAGTACTTC; CDR3 protein: CASSFLTYEQYF
clone size: few; V gene: TRBV7-9; D gene: NA; J gene: TRBJ2-1; CDR3 DNA: TGTGCCAACACCAAGGGGACAAGTTACAATGAGCAGTTCTTC; CDR3 protein: CANTKGTSYNEQFF
clone size: once; V gene: TRBV10-3; D gene: NA; J gene: TRBJ1-6; CDR3 DNA: TGTGCCATCAAAGGGACTTCGAATTCACCCCTCCACTTT; CDR3 protein: CAIKGTSNSPLHF
clone size: NA; V gene: TRBV29-1; D gene: NA; J gene: TRBJ1-2; CDR3 DNA: TGCAGCGTTGATCCGGGGGAGCTGAGTGGCTACACCTTC; CDR3 protein: CSVDPGELSGYTF
clone size: NA; V gene: TRBV7-2; D gene: NA; J gene: TRBJ2-7; CDR3 DNA: TGTGCCAGCAGCTTAGGGGATGGGCGGGGCTACGAGCAGTACTTC; CDR3 protein: CASSLGDGRGYEQYF
clone size: NA; V gene: TRBV3-1/TRBV3-2; D gene: NA; J gene: TRBJ2-5; CDR3 DNA: TGTGCCAGCAGCCAAGCCACAGGCCAAGAGACCCAGTACTTC; CDR3 protein: CASSQATGQETQYF
clone size: NA; V gene: TRBV18; D gene: NA; J gene: TRBJ1-1; CDR3 DNA: TGTGCCAGCTCACCACAGCATTCTGCCGAAGCTTTCTTT; CDR3 protein: CASSPQHSAEAFF
clone size: few; V gene: TRBV28; D gene: TRBD2; J gene: TRBJ2-7; CDR3 DNA: TGTGCCAGCAGTTCCCGGCTAGCGGGAGGGAACAGGTACGAGCAGTACTTC; CDR3 protein: CASSSRLAGGNRYEQYF
clone size: NA; V gene: TRBV9; D gene: TRBD1; J gene: TRBJ1-6; CDR3 DNA: TGTGCCAGCCGGACAGGGCAGCGAAATTCACCCCTCCACTTT; CDR3 protein: CASRTGQRNSPLHF
clone size: NA; V gene: TRBV19; D gene: TRBD2; J gene: TRBJ2-2; CDR3 DNA: TGTGCCAGTAGTACCGGGACTAGCGGGGGCCAGGAGCTGTTTTTT; CDR3 protein: CASSTGTSGGQELFF
clone size: once; V gene: TRBV19; D gene: TRBD1; J gene: TRBJ2-5; CDR3 DNA: TGTGCCAGCCGGGACAGGGGGCGAGAGACCCAGTACTTC; CDR3 protein: CASRDRGRETQYF
clone size: few; V gene: TRBV11-2; D gene: NA; J gene: TRBJ2-5; CDR3 DNA: TGTGCCAGCAGCTTAGCGCGAACAGTCCAAGAGACCCAGTACTTC; CDR3 protein: CASSLARTVQETQYF
clone size: NA; V gene: TRBV11-2; D gene: TRBD1; J gene: TRBJ2-2; CDR3 DNA: TGTGCCAGCAGCTTAGACAGGGGGCAAACCGGGGAGCTGTTTTTT; CDR3 protein: CASSLDRGQTGELFF
clone size: NA; V gene: TRBV5-1; D gene: NA; J gene: TRBJ2-5; CDR3 DNA: TGCGCCAGCAGCTTGGGAGGCCTAGCGAGTGTAGAGACCCAGTACTTC; CDR3 protein: CASSLGGLASVETQYF